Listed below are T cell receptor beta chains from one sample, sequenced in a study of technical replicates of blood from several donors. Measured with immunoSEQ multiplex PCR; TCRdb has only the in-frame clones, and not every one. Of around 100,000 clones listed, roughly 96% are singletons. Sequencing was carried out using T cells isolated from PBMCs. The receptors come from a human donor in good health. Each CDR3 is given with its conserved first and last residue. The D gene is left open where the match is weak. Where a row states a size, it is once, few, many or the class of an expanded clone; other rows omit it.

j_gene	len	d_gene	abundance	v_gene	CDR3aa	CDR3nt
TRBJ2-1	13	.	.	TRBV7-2	CASSSPGWNEQFF	TGTGCCAGCAGCTCCCCCGGGTGGAATGAGCAGTTCTTC
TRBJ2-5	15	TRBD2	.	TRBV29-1	CSVGSPSGSAETQYF	TGCAGCGTTGGCTCTCCTAGCGGGAGCGCGGAGACCCAGTACTTC
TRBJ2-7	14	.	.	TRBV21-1	CARGGQGVPYEQYF	TGTGCCAGGGGAGGACAGGGAGTCCCATACGAGCAGTACTTC
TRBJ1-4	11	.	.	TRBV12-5	CASGFLPELFF	TGTGCTAGTGGTTTCTTGCCAGAACTGTTTTTT
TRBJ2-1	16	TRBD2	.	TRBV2	CASDQGLPTFYNEQFF	TGTGCCAGCGACCAGGGACTACCAACCTTCTACAATGAGCAGTTCTTC
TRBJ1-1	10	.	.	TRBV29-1	CSVQNTEAFF	TGCAGCGTACAGAACACTGAAGCTTTCTTT
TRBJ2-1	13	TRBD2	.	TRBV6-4	CASGLAGGNEQFF	TGTGCCAGTGGACTAGCGGGAGGGAATGAGCAGTTCTTC
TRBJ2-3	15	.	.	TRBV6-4	CASSEEPRGTDTQYF	TGTGCCAGCAGTGAGGAGCCGAGGGGCACAGATACGCAGTATTTT
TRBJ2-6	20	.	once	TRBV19	CASSNGRGLRVISGANVLTF	TGTGCCAGTAGTAATGGCAGGGGCCTTCGGGTTATCTCTGGGGCCAACGTCCTGACTTTC
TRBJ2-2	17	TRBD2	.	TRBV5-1	CASSLTSGATNTGELFF	TGCGCCAGCAGCTTGACTAGCGGGGCTACGAACACCGGGGAGCTGTTTTTT
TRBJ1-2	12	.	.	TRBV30	CAGNRDVYGYTF	TGTGCCGGAAACAGGGACGTTTATGGCTACACCTTC
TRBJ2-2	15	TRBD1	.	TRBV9	CASSIRDRDTGELFF	TGTGCCAGCAGCATCCGGGACAGAGACACCGGGGAGCTGTTTTTT
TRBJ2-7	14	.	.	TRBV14	CASSQGTGFLEQYF	TGTGCCAGCAGCCAGGGAACAGGGTTTTTGGAGCAGTACTTC
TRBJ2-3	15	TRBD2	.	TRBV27	CASRLRDYEGDTQYF	TGTGCCAGCAGACTCCGGGACTATGAGGGAGATACGCAGTATTTT
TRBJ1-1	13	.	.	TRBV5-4	CASTGLGNTEAFF	TGTGCCAGCACAGGGTTGGGGAACACTGAAGCTTTCTTT
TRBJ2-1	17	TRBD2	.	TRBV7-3	CASSPHTLAGMNNEQFF	TGTGCCAGCAGCCCACATACTTTAGCGGGGATGAACAATGAGCAGTTCTTC
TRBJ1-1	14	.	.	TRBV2	CASRTRTMNTEAFF	TGTGCCAGCAGAACACGCACTATGAACACTGAAGCTTTCTTT
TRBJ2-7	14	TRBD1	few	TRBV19	CASSNGQGRYEQYF	TGTGCCAGTAGTAACGGACAGGGGAGATACGAGCAGTACTTC
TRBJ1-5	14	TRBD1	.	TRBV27	CASSFRQGTQPQHF	TGTGCCAGCAGTTTCCGACAGGGAACTCAGCCCCAGCATTTT
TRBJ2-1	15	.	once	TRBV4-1	CASSLRTSSYNEQFF	TGCGCCAGCAGCCTCAGGACAAGCTCCTACAATGAGCAGTTCTTC